Listed below are T cell receptor beta chains from one sample, sequenced in a study of cytomegalovirus exposure and HLA in healthy donors. Method: immunoSEQ multiplex PCR; TCRdb's copy keeps in-frame clones and lacks some. This table holds 100,000 or so clones, about 86% found once. Sequences were obtained from PBMCs. The receptors stem from a woman aged 18-29 years in good health and CMV-seropositive. Each CDR3 is given with its conserved first and last residue. Fields, in order: CDR3 protein, CDR3 DNA, V gene, J gene, clone size, CDR3 length, D gene. D genes are given only for firm matches. Clone size is given for some rows only: seen once, a few or many times, or a class if the clone is expanded.

CDR3 protein: CASSSGQGGEKLFF
CDR3 DNA: TGCGCCAGCAGCTCCGGACAGGGCGGTGAAAAACTGTTTTTT
V gene: TRBV5-1
J gene: TRBJ1-4
clone size: NA
CDR3 length: 14
D gene: TRBD1

CDR3 protein: CASKGEGWSEQYF
CDR3 DNA: TGTGCCAGTAAAGGGGAGGGATGGAGCGAGCAGTACTTC
V gene: TRBV19
J gene: TRBJ2-7
clone size: NA
CDR3 length: 13
D gene: TRBD2

CDR3 protein: CASSLQGQPEKLFF
CDR3 DNA: TGTGCCAGCAGCTTACAAGGACAGCCTGAAAAACTGTTTTTT
V gene: TRBV7-6
J gene: TRBJ1-4
clone size: NA
CDR3 length: 14
D gene: NA

CDR3 protein: CASSLLGGAPNEQYF
CDR3 DNA: TGCGCCAGCAGCTTACTCGGGGGGGCGCCTAACGAGCAGTACTTC
V gene: TRBV5-1
J gene: TRBJ2-7
clone size: NA
CDR3 length: 15
D gene: TRBD2

CDR3 protein: CASSSPADTQYF
CDR3 DNA: TGTGCCAGCAGCTCACCGGCAGATACGCAGTATTTT
V gene: TRBV11-2
J gene: TRBJ2-3
clone size: NA
CDR3 length: 12
D gene: NA

CDR3 protein: CASIREGREQYF
CDR3 DNA: TGTGCCAGCATTCGGGAGGGTAGGGAGCAGTACTTC
V gene: TRBV2
J gene: TRBJ2-7
clone size: many
CDR3 length: 12
D gene: TRBD2

CDR3 protein: CASSSTQETQYF
CDR3 DNA: TGTGCCAGCAGTTCTACCCAAGAGACCCAGTACTTC
V gene: TRBV6-5
J gene: TRBJ2-5
clone size: NA
CDR3 length: 12
D gene: NA

CDR3 protein: CASSLPPWTAAIDYGYTF
CDR3 DNA: TGTGCCAGCAGCCTACCCCCGTGGACAGCCGCCATTGACTATGGCTACACCTTC
V gene: TRBV28
J gene: TRBJ1-2
clone size: NA
CDR3 length: 18
D gene: NA

CDR3 protein: CASKEGRNIQYF
CDR3 DNA: TGTGCCAGCAAAGAGGGTCGGAACATTCAGTACTTC
V gene: TRBV28
J gene: TRBJ2-4
clone size: NA
CDR3 length: 12
D gene: NA

CDR3 protein: CASSSGTSGRYEQYF
CDR3 DNA: TGTGCCAGCAGCTCAGGGACTAGCGGGAGATACGAGCAGTACTTC
V gene: TRBV27
J gene: TRBJ2-7
clone size: NA
CDR3 length: 15
D gene: TRBD2

CDR3 protein: CASSRGQTLVTDTQYF
CDR3 DNA: TGTGCCAGCAGCAGGGGGCAGACTTTAGTCACAGATACGCAGTATTTT
V gene: TRBV11-2
J gene: TRBJ2-3
clone size: NA
CDR3 length: 16
D gene: TRBD1

CDR3 protein: CSVSATGISEQYF
CDR3 DNA: TGCAGCGTTTCGGCGACAGGGATCTCCGAGCAGTACTTC
V gene: TRBV29-1
J gene: TRBJ2-7
clone size: once
CDR3 length: 13
D gene: TRBD1

CDR3 protein: CASSQGTGGMNTEAFF
CDR3 DNA: TGCGCCAGCAGCCAAGGGACAGGGGGAATGAACACTGAAGCTTTCTTT
V gene: TRBV4-1
J gene: TRBJ1-1
clone size: NA
CDR3 length: 16
D gene: TRBD1

CDR3 protein: CASSPPGQGEPPLHF
CDR3 DNA: TGTGCCAGCAGCCCGCCGGGACAGGGTGAACCACCCCTCCACTTT
V gene: TRBV9
J gene: TRBJ1-6
clone size: NA
CDR3 length: 15
D gene: TRBD1

CDR3 protein: CASRRQASYEQYF
CDR3 DNA: TGTGCCAGCAGACGACAGGCGAGCTACGAGCAGTACTTC
V gene: TRBV6-5
J gene: TRBJ2-7
clone size: NA
CDR3 length: 13
D gene: NA

CDR3 protein: CASSQYNEQFF
CDR3 DNA: TGTGCCAGCAGTCAATACAATGAGCAGTTCTTC
V gene: TRBV27
J gene: TRBJ2-1
clone size: NA
CDR3 length: 11
D gene: NA

CDR3 protein: CASSLQGGNSPLHF
CDR3 DNA: TGTGCCAGCAGCCTCCAGGGGGGTAATTCACCCCTCCACTTT
V gene: TRBV7-9
J gene: TRBJ1-6
clone size: NA
CDR3 length: 14
D gene: TRBD1

CDR3 protein: CASSMEQGNSPLHF
CDR3 DNA: TGTGCCAGTAGTATGGAACAGGGTAATTCACCCCTCCACTTT
V gene: TRBV19
J gene: TRBJ1-6
clone size: few
CDR3 length: 14
D gene: NA

CDR3 protein: CASSLQGQGSYEQYF
CDR3 DNA: TGCGCCAGCAGCCTCCAAGGACAGGGGTCCTACGAGCAGTACTTC
V gene: TRBV5-1
J gene: TRBJ2-7
clone size: once
CDR3 length: 15
D gene: TRBD1

CDR3 protein: CSVEEGDRDYGYTF
CDR3 DNA: TGCAGCGTTGAAGAGGGTGACAGGGACTATGGCTACACCTTC
V gene: TRBV29-1
J gene: TRBJ1-2
clone size: many
CDR3 length: 14
D gene: TRBD1

CDR3 protein: CASSPDRVMNTEAFF
CDR3 DNA: TGTGCCAGTAGTCCGGACAGGGTCATGAACACTGAAGCTTTCTTT
V gene: TRBV19
J gene: TRBJ1-1
clone size: NA
CDR3 length: 15
D gene: TRBD1

CDR3 protein: CASSSRGRETEAFF
CDR3 DNA: TGTGCCAGCTCAAGCAGGGGGCGCGAAACTGAAGCTTTCTTT
V gene: TRBV18
J gene: TRBJ1-1
clone size: NA
CDR3 length: 14
D gene: TRBD1

CDR3 protein: CASSRFQPQHF
CDR3 DNA: TGTGCCAGCAGTCGGTTTCAGCCCCAGCATTTT
V gene: TRBV28
J gene: TRBJ1-5
clone size: NA
CDR3 length: 11
D gene: NA

CDR3 protein: CASGFPDDRDSGYTF
CDR3 DNA: TGTGCTAGTGGCTTTCCAGATGACAGGGACTCTGGCTACACCTTC
V gene: TRBV12-5
J gene: TRBJ1-2
clone size: NA
CDR3 length: 15
D gene: TRBD1

CDR3 protein: CASSLAGAYNEQFF
CDR3 DNA: TGTGCCAGCAGCCTAGCGGGGGCCTACAATGAGCAGTTCTTC
V gene: TRBV5-6
J gene: TRBJ2-1
clone size: once
CDR3 length: 14
D gene: TRBD2

CDR3 protein: CASSNDSYGYTF
CDR3 DNA: TGTGCCAGTAGTAATGACAGCTATGGCTACACCTTC
V gene: TRBV19
J gene: TRBJ1-2
clone size: NA
CDR3 length: 12
D gene: NA

CDR3 protein: CASSRLAGGPRYEQYF
CDR3 DNA: TGTGCCAGCAGCAGACTAGCGGGAGGGCCTCGGTACGAGCAGTACTTC
V gene: TRBV7-3
J gene: TRBJ2-7
clone size: few
CDR3 length: 16
D gene: TRBD2

CDR3 protein: CASSLIGGTAAGYTF
CDR3 DNA: TGTGCCAGCAGCTTAATTGGCGGGACAGCTGCTGGCTACACCTTC
V gene: TRBV7-3
J gene: TRBJ1-2
clone size: NA
CDR3 length: 15
D gene: TRBD1

CDR3 protein: CASSPTDIYGYTF
CDR3 DNA: TGTGCCAGCTCACCCACCGACATCTATGGCTACACCTTC
V gene: TRBV18
J gene: TRBJ1-2
clone size: NA
CDR3 length: 13
D gene: NA

CDR3 protein: CASSIGQFYEQYF
CDR3 DNA: TGTGCCAGTAGTATAGGTCAGTTCTACGAGCAGTACTTC
V gene: TRBV19
J gene: TRBJ2-7
clone size: NA
CDR3 length: 13
D gene: NA

CDR3 protein: CASSLLGGRVDTQYF
CDR3 DNA: TGTGCCAGCAGCTTACTCGGGGGTAGGGTGGATACGCAGTATTTT
V gene: TRBV7-3
J gene: TRBJ2-3
clone size: NA
CDR3 length: 15
D gene: NA

CDR3 protein: CASRQGSDYGYTF
CDR3 DNA: TGTGCCAGCAGGCAGGGATCGGACTATGGCTACACCTTC
V gene: TRBV9
J gene: TRBJ1-2
clone size: NA
CDR3 length: 13
D gene: NA

CDR3 protein: CASSTRTGGSYNEQFF
CDR3 DNA: TGTGCCAGCAGTACCCGGACAGGCGGCTCCTACAATGAGCAGTTCTTC
V gene: TRBV2
J gene: TRBJ2-1
clone size: NA
CDR3 length: 16
D gene: TRBD1

CDR3 protein: CASSPPVGPVGYTF
CDR3 DNA: TGTGCCAGCTCACCACCTGTGGGGCCGGTCGGCTACACCTTC
V gene: TRBV18
J gene: TRBJ1-2
clone size: NA
CDR3 length: 14
D gene: NA

CDR3 protein: CASSPGGFLQPQHF
CDR3 DNA: TGTGCCAGCAGTCCAGGGGGTTTTCTACAGCCCCAGCATTTT
V gene: TRBV7-8
J gene: TRBJ1-5
clone size: NA
CDR3 length: 14
D gene: TRBD1

CDR3 protein: CASSPRLGGRDTQYF
CDR3 DNA: TGTGCCAGCAGTCCCCGATTGGGGGGGAGAGATACGCAGTATTTT
V gene: TRBV2
J gene: TRBJ2-3
clone size: NA
CDR3 length: 15
D gene: TRBD2

CDR3 protein: CASSQAAVNPGTQYF
CDR3 DNA: TGCGCCAGCAGCCAAGCTGCTGTCAACCCGGGGACCCAGTACTTC
V gene: TRBV4-1
J gene: TRBJ2-5
clone size: NA
CDR3 length: 15
D gene: NA

CDR3 protein: CASSYETGSYGYTF
CDR3 DNA: TGTGCCAGCAGTTATGAGACAGGCTCCTATGGCTACACCTTC
V gene: TRBV6-6
J gene: TRBJ1-2
clone size: few
CDR3 length: 14
D gene: NA

CDR3 protein: CASSQQTGNTGELFF
CDR3 DNA: TGCGCCAGCAGCCAACAGACAGGGAACACCGGGGAGCTGTTTTTT
V gene: TRBV4-1
J gene: TRBJ2-2
clone size: NA
CDR3 length: 15
D gene: NA

CDR3 protein: CASSSGTSGNTIYF
CDR3 DNA: TGTGCCAGCTCATCGGGTACTTCCGGAAACACCATATATTTT
V gene: TRBV18
J gene: TRBJ1-3
clone size: NA
CDR3 length: 14
D gene: NA

CDR3 protein: CASLRDRGSGQTYF
CDR3 DNA: TGTGCCAGCCTGAGAGACAGGGGGAGTGGACAAACGTACTTC
V gene: TRBV28
J gene: TRBJ2-7
clone size: few
CDR3 length: 14
D gene: TRBD1

CDR3 protein: CATGVGGSRQPQHF
CDR3 DNA: TGTGCCACCGGGGTGGGAGGGAGTCGCCAGCCCCAGCATTTT
V gene: TRBV15
J gene: TRBJ1-5
clone size: NA
CDR3 length: 14
D gene: NA

CDR3 protein: CASTPLARANQPQHF
CDR3 DNA: TGTGCCAGTACCCCCTTAGCCAGGGCCAATCAGCCCCAGCATTTT
V gene: TRBV19
J gene: TRBJ1-5
clone size: NA
CDR3 length: 15
D gene: NA

CDR3 protein: CASSTGTGGGETQYF
CDR3 DNA: TGTGCCAGTAGCACGGGGACAGGGGGTGGGGAGACCCAGTACTTC
V gene: TRBV19
J gene: TRBJ2-5
clone size: few
CDR3 length: 15
D gene: TRBD1

CDR3 protein: CASSEHNQPQHF
CDR3 DNA: TGTGCCAGCAGTGAACACAATCAGCCCCAGCATTTT
V gene: TRBV6-5
J gene: TRBJ1-5
clone size: NA
CDR3 length: 12
D gene: NA

CDR3 protein: CASSPGQGNTEAFF
CDR3 DNA: TGCGCCAGCAGCCCGGGACAGGGGAACACTGAAGCTTTCTTT
V gene: TRBV5-1
J gene: TRBJ1-1
clone size: NA
CDR3 length: 14
D gene: TRBD1

CDR3 protein: CASSSGTLSGADTQYF
CDR3 DNA: TGCGCCAGCAGCTCCGGGACACTTAGTGGGGCAGATACGCAGTATTTT
V gene: TRBV5-1
J gene: TRBJ2-3
clone size: once
CDR3 length: 16
D gene: NA

CDR3 protein: CASRSLSSGELFF
CDR3 DNA: TGTGCCAGCAGATCACTTTCGTCCGGGGAGCTGTTTTTT
V gene: TRBV27
J gene: TRBJ2-2
clone size: NA
CDR3 length: 13
D gene: NA

CDR3 protein: CASSFGGNTEAFF
CDR3 DNA: TGTGCCAGCAGCTTCGGGGGGAACACTGAAGCTTTCTTT
V gene: TRBV7-3
J gene: TRBJ1-1
clone size: NA
CDR3 length: 13
D gene: NA

CDR3 protein: CASSLKGTSVYQETQYF
CDR3 DNA: TGCGCCAGCAGCTTGAAGGGGACTAGCGTATACCAAGAGACCCAGTACTTC
V gene: TRBV5-1
J gene: TRBJ2-5
clone size: NA
CDR3 length: 17
D gene: TRBD2

CDR3 protein: CASGWVSRDTEAFF
CDR3 DNA: TGTGCTAGTGGATGGGTCTCCAGGGACACTGAAGCTTTCTTT
V gene: TRBV12-5
J gene: TRBJ1-1
clone size: NA
CDR3 length: 14
D gene: NA

CDR3 protein: CASSDWGRSTGELFF
CDR3 DNA: TGTGCCAGCAGTGATTGGGGCCGGAGCACCGGGGAGCTGTTTTTT
V gene: TRBV2
J gene: TRBJ2-2
clone size: once
CDR3 length: 15
D gene: NA

CDR3 protein: CASSLSGEEKLFF
CDR3 DNA: TGCGCCAGCAGCTTGTCAGGGGAAGAAAAACTGTTTTTT
V gene: TRBV5-1
J gene: TRBJ1-4
clone size: NA
CDR3 length: 13
D gene: NA

CDR3 protein: CASSPSASTDTQYF
CDR3 DNA: TGTGCCAGCAGCCCTAGCGCAAGTACAGATACGCAGTATTTT
V gene: TRBV6-1
J gene: TRBJ2-3
clone size: NA
CDR3 length: 14
D gene: NA